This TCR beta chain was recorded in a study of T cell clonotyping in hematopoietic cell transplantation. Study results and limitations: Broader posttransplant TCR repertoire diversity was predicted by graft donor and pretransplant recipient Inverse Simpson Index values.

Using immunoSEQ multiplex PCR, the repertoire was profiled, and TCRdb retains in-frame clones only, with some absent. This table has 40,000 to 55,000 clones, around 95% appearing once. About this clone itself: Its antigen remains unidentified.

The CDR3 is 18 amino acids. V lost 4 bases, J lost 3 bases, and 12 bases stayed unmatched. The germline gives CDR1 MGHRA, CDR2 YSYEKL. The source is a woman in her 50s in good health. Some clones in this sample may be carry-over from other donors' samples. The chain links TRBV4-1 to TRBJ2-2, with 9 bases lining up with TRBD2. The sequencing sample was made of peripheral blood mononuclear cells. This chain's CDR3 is CASSRRAGGLEDTGELFF. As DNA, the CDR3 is TGCGCCAGCAGCCGCCGAGCGGGGGGATTGGAGGACACCGGGGAGCTGTTTTTT.